The text below deals with one T cell receptor (beta chain). In germline, CDR1 is SGDLS, CDR2 YYNGEE. The CDR3 is 13 amino acids. The V end lost 3 bases, the J end lost 10 bases, and 14 bases lay between the germline ends. The TCR beta repertoire was assessed by survey-level immunoSEQ sequencing. Produced via immunoSEQ multiplex PCR; TCRdb's table is partial and in-frame only. The sample carries some 48,000 clones, 90% to 95% recorded once. The chain is built from TRBV9 and TRBJ2-1; D not certain. Sequencing was done on a sample of PBMCs. The TCR sequence derives from a man in his forties with rheumatoid arthritis. CDR3 in DNA: TGTGCCAGCAGCGCAGAAACACCAAGAGAGCAGTTCTTC. As protein: CASSAETPREQFF.